The rows below give T cell receptor beta chains drawn from one sample of a study of T-cell reconstitution after alpha-beta-depleted transplantation in children. MiXCR was run by TCRdb on the PCR reads, yielding one entry per CDR3 protein. The sample consists of tens of thousands of distinct CDR3 sequences, about 6.2% of them appearing once. This specimen was PBMCs, mostly from graft donor cells, taken 180 days after TCRalphabeta/CD19-depleted stem cell transplant. The source is a male patient under 18 who had a stem cell transplant for acute myeloid leukemia, so the T cells may come from the graft donor. Each CDR3 is given with its conserved first and last residue. Only some rows state a clone size, as once, few, many or a class for expanded clones.

j_call clone_size v_call cdr3_aa
TRBJ2-3 many TRBV11-2 CASSLGNDRWSSTQYF
TRBJ1-5 many TRBV2 CASSEAGVPTVGPQHF
TRBJ2-3 many TRBV7-8 CASSPYGGRQDTQYF
TRBJ2-1 many TRBV7-8 CASSLELAPSSYNEQFF
TRBJ1-3 few TRBV12-3/TRBV12-4 CASSLERGVVVTGGNTIYF
TRBJ2-1 many TRBV11-2 CASSLEGGRASYNEQFF
TRBJ2-1 many TRBV20-1 CSARDHSSGGYNEQFF
TRBJ2-5 many TRBV12-3/TRBV12-4 CASSFPLAGGLEETQYF
TRBJ2-5 many TRBV7-9 CASSPDPGQGRETQYF
TRBJ2-3 . TRBV5-4 CASSSRPGITPDTQYF
TRBJ2-5 medium-sized TRBV7-2 CASSLDEGRKETQYF
TRBJ2-7 many TRBV4-2 CASSQDLTGGIDYEQYF
TRBJ2-6 many TRBV15 CATSRVGTGGISGANVLTF
TRBJ1-1 many TRBV7-9 CASSLLRGGGGEAFF
TRBJ2-7 few TRBV7-5 CISVPEACGGRQGTLYEQYF
TRBJ2-7 . TRBV25-1 CASSEYGAATYEQYF
TRBJ1-5 many TRBV20-1 CSARGDRGYQPQHF
TRBJ2-1 few TRBV5-1 CASSLGRWASGSSDEQFF
TRBJ2-1 many TRBV4-2 CASSQDQAISYNEQFF
TRBJ1-1 many TRBV28 CASYSGTGGLGTLGAFF
TRBJ1-2 many TRBV7-2 CASSLVMSQGYYTF
TRBJ2-4 many TRBV14 CASSQNRGPPNIQYF
TRBJ1-5 . TRBV12-3/TRBV12-4 CASSLALADNQPQHF
TRBJ1-2 . TRBV30 CAWSFIPGQGEPNYGYTF
TRBJ2-1 many TRBV5-1 CASSQGLAGVSEQFF
TRBJ1-6 many TRBV20-1 CSARSTNSYNSPLHF
TRBJ1-3 many TRBV20-1 CSATQGAGNTIYF
TRBJ1-5 many TRBV28 CASSLLQGSNQPQHF
TRBJ1-5 many TRBV12-3/TRBV12-4 CASSLGDRGFQPQHF
TRBJ1-5 many TRBV9 CASSEGGGGNQPQHF
TRBJ1-2 few TRBV20-1 CSAGGGQGLRGYTF
TRBJ1-5 many TRBV12-3/TRBV12-4 CASSSDRAGPQHF
TRBJ2-5 many TRBV20-1 CSASPQGRRKETQYF
TRBJ2-7 many TRBV12-3/TRBV12-4 CASSLNYEQYF
TRBJ2-5 many TRBV7-9 CASSLVSGLSRETQYF
TRBJ2-6 many TRBV7-9 CASSFPRGQGFSGANVLTF
TRBJ2-7 medium-sized TRBV6-2/TRBV6-3 CASSTSGLHYEQYF
TRBJ2-1 many TRBV9 CASSPSGGTYNEQFF
TRBJ1-2 many TRBV28 CASSTSIAGGYGYTF
TRBJ2-2 many TRBV20-1 CSATPRTGFPGELFF
TRBJ2-1 many TRBV3-1 CASSLGAHNDNEQFF
TRBJ2-3 many TRBV5-1 CASRIIGGESTDTQYF
TRBJ2-5 many TRBV7-3 CASSPNGLSGQETQYF
TRBJ2-5 few TRBV5-6 CASSLYSLGVFWYF
TRBJ1-2 many TRBV19 CASSHVGTSNYGYTF
TRBJ1-2 few TRBV6-2/TRBV6-3 CASTGPAREYYGYTF
TRBJ1-1 many TRBV30 CAGDRGWNTEAFF
TRBJ2-6 many TRBV19 CASSIRGGSSGANVLTF
TRBJ1-4 many TRBV7-6 CASSSSGTDNEKLFF
TRBJ2-2 . TRBV5-4 CASSLARGGAKFVRAGELFF
TRBJ2-1 many TRBV29-1 CSLMGAGGLNEQFF
TRBJ1-1 many TRBV12-3/TRBV12-4 CASSFGVTMNTEAFF
TRBJ2-7 few TRBV19 CASSIVGPPDEQYF